A selection of T cell receptor beta chains follows, all from one sample in a study of CD8+CD57+ T cells in acquired aplastic anemia. In TCRdb, the reads were re-called with MiXCR into one record per CDR3 protein. This sample has 150,000 to 200,000 distinct CDR3 sequences, with roughly half found just once. The sequencing sample was made of sorted CD4+, CD8+, or CD8+CD57+ T cells (not recorded which) from PBMCs. The receptors derive from a human donor with aplastic anemia. The CDR3 runs from the conserved cysteine through the conserved F or W. D genes are given only for firm matches. Clone size appears in some rows only: once, few, many, or a class for an expanded clone.

abundance,d_gene,j_gene,v_gene,CDR3aa
.,.,TRBJ1-1,TRBV3-1,CASSQDGMFRPEAFF
many,.,TRBJ1-2,TRBV9,CASSAHSGAYGYTF
many,.,TRBJ1-2,TRBV15,CATSRVNTGPQTLVYGYTF
.,.,TRBJ1-2,TRBV24-1,CATYSGQGPGGGYTF
many,.,TRBJ2-7,TRBV6-1,CASSVKGYEQYF
few,TRBD1,TRBJ2-5,TRBV20-1,CSADRGRETQYF
few,.,TRBJ2-7,TRBV24-1,CATSASEQYF
many,.,TRBJ2-7,TRBV7-8,CASSLVGGGNYEQYF
many,TRBD1,TRBJ2-7,TRBV13,CASSSKGDRGRDHEQYF
few,.,TRBJ1-2,TRBV10-1,CASSDPIDYGYTF
many,.,TRBJ2-7,TRBV6-1,CASSDQVYEQYF
.,TRBD1,TRBJ1-1,TRBV4-2,CASSDDRGYTEAFF
many,.,TRBJ2-4,TRBV15,CATSRDRAPLAKNIQYF
.,.,TRBJ2-3,TRBV15,CATSRVLPSTDTQYF
.,.,TRBJ2-7,TRBV20-1,CSARDPSGVNEQYF
few,TRBD1,TRBJ1-2,TRBV2,CASSQRQGAYRYTF